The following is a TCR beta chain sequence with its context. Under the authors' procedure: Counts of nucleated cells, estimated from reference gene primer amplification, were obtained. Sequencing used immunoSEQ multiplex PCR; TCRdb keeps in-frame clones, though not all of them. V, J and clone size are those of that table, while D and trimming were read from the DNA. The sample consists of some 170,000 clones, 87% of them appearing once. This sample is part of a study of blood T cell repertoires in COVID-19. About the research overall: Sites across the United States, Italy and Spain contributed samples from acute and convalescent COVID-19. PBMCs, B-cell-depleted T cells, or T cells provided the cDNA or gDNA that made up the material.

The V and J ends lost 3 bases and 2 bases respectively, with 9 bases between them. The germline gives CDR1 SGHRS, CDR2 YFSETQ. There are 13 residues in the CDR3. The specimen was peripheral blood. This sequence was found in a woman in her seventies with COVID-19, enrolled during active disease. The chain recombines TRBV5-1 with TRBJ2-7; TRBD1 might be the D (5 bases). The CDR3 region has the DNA TGCGCCAGCAGCTGGACACCAGCCTACGAGCAGTACTTC. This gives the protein CASSWTPAYEQYF.